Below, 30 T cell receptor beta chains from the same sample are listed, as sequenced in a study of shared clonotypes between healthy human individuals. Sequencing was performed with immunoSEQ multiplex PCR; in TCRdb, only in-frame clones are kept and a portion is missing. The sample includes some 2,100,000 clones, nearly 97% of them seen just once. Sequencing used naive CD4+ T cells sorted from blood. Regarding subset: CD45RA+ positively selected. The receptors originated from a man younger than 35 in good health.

The CDR3 DNA sequence: TGCGCCAGCATAGCAGGAAACACAGATACGCAGTATTTT. Translation: CASIAGNTDTQYF. V is TRBV5-1 and J is TRBJ2-3; D gene uncertain. Deletions cut 6 bases from V and 2 bases from J, with 10 bases between. Germline CDR1 is SGHRS and CDR2 is YFSETQ. This CDR3 is built from 13 residues.

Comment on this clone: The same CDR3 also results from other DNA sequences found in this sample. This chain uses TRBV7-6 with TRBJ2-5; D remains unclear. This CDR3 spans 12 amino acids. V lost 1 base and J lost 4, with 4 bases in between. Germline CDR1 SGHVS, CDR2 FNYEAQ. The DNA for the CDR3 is TGTGCCAGCAGCTTAGTGGGAGAGACCCAGTACTTC. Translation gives CASSLVGETQYF.

CDR3 protein: CASSLRIGYEQYF. The CDR3 DNA is TGTGCCAGCAGTTTAAGGATAGGCTACGAGCAGTACTTC. The V call is TRBV27, the J call TRBJ2-7; D gene unclear. With 2 bases removed from V and 3 bases from J, the gap between germline ends came to 8 bases. Germline V gene sequence: CDR1 MNHEY, CDR2 SMNVEV (reference sequence). This CDR3 is 13 amino acids long.

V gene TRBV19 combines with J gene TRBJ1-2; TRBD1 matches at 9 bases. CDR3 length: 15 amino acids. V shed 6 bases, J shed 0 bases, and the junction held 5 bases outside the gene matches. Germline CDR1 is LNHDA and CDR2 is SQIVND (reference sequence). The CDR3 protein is CASRAGTGSNYGYTF. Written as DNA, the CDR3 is TGTGCCAGTAGAGCCGGGACAGGGTCTAACTATGGCTACACCTTC.

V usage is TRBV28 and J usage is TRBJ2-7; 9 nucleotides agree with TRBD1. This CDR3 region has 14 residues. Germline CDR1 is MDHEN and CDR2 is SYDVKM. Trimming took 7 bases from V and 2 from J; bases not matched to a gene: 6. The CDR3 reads CASTSGTGPYEQYF. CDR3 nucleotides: TGTGCCAGCACATCCGGGACAGGGCCCTACGAGCAGTACTTC.

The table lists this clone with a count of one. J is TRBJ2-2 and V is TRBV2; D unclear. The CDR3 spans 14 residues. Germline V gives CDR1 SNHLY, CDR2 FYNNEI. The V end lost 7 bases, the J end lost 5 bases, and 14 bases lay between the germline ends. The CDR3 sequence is CASNRSPRTGELFF. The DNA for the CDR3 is TGTGCCAGCAATCGATCCCCGCGAACCGGGGAGCTGTTTTTT.

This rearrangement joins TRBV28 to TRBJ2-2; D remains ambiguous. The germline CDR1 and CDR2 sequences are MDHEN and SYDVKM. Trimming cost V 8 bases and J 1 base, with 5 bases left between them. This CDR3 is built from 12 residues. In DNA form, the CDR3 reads TGTGCCAGCTACAGGAACACCGGGGAGCTGTTTTTT. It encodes CASYRNTGELFF.

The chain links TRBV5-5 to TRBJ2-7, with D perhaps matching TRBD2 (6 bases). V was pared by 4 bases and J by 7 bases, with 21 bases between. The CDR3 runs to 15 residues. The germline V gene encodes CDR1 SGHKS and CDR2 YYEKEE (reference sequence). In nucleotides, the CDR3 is TGTGCCAGCAGCCTGGGGTCCACTAGCATCCAGGAGCAGTACTTC. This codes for CASSLGSTSIQEQYF.

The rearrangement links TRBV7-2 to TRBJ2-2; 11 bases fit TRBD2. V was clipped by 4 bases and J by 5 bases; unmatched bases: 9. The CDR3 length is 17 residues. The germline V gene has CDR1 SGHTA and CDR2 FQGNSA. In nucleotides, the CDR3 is TGTGCCAGCAGCTCTACTAGCGGGAGTTGGGGAACCGGGGAGCTGTTTTTT. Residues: CASSSTSGSWGTGELFF.

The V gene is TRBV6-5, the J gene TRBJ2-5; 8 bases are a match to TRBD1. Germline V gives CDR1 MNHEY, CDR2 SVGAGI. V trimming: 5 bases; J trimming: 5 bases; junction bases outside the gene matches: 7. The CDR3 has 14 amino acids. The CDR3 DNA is TGTGCCAGCAGTCGACCAGGGGGCTCGGAGACCCAGTACTTC. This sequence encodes CASSRPGGSETQYF.

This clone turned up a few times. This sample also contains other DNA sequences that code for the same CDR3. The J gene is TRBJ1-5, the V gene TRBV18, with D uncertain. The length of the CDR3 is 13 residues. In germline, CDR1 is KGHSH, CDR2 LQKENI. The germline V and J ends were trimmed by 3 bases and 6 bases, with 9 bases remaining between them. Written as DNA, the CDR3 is TGTGCCAGCTCACCGGGTATGGGTCAGCCCCAGCATTTT. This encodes CASSPGMGQPQHF.

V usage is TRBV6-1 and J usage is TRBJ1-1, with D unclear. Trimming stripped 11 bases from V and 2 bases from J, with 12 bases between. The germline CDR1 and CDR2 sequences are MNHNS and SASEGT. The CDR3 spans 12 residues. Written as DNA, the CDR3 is TGTGCCGGCGGGAGACTTAACACTGAAGCTTTCTTT. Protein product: CAGGRLNTEAFF.

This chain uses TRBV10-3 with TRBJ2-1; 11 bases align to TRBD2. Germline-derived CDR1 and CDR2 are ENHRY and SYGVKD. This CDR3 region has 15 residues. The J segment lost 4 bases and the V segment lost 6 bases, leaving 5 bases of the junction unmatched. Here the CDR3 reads CAIRNSGGVYNEQFF. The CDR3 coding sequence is TGTGCCATCAGGAATAGCGGGGGGGTATACAATGAGCAGTTCTTC.

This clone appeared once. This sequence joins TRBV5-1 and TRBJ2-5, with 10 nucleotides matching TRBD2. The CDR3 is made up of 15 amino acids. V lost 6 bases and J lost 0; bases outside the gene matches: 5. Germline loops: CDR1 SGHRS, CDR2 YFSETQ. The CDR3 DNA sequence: TGCGCCAGCACCGAACTAGCGGGGAACCAAGAGACCCAGTACTTC. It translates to CASTELAGNQETQYF.

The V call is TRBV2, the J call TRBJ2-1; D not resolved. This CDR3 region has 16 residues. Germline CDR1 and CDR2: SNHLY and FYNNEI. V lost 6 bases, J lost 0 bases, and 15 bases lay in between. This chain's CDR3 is CASSRTGFVSYNEQFF. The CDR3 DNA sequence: TGTGCCAGCAGCCGGACGGGTTTCGTCTCCTACAATGAGCAGTTCTTC.

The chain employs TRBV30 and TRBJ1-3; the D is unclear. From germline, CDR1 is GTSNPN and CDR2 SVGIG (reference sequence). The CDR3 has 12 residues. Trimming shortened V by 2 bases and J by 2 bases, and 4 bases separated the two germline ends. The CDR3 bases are TGTGCCTGGAGTACAGCTGGAAACACCATATATTTT. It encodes CAWSTAGNTIYF.

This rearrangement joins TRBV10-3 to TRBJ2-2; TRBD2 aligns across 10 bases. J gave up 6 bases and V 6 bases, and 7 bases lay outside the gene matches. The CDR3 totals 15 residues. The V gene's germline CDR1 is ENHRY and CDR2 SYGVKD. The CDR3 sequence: CAISSNSGGPGELFF. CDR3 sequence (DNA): TGTGCCATCAGCTCGAATAGCGGGGGGCCCGGGGAGCTGTTTTTT.

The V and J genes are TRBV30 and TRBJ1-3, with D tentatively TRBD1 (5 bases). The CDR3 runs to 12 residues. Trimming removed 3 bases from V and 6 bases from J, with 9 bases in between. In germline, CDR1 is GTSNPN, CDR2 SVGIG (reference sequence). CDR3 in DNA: TGTGCCTGGAGCATAGGGGAAAACACCATATATTTT. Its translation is CAWSIGENTIYF.

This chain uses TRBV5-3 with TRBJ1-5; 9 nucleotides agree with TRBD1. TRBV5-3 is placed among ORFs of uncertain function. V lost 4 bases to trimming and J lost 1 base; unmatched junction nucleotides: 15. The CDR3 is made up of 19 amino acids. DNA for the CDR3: TGTGCCAGAAGCCGCACAGGGGGCCGTGGGGATTGGAGCAATCAGCCCCAGCATTTT. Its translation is CARSRTGGRGDWSNQPQHF.

The CDR3 spells CASSFRRPLGDYTF. The CDR3 coding sequence is TGTGCCAGCAGTTTTCGCAGGCCACTCGGCGACTACACCTTC. The chain combines TRBV28 with TRBJ1-2; no reliable D call. This CDR3 has 14 amino acids. Per germline, CDR1 MDHEN and CDR2 SYDVKM. Trimming cost V 3 bases and J 10 bases, with 18 bases left between them.

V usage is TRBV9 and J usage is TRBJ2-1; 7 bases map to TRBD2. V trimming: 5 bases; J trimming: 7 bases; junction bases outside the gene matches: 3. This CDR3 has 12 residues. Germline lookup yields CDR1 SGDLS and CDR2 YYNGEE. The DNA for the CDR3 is TGTGCCAGCAGTCACGGGGGGAATGAGCAGTTCTTC. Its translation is CASSHGGNEQFF.

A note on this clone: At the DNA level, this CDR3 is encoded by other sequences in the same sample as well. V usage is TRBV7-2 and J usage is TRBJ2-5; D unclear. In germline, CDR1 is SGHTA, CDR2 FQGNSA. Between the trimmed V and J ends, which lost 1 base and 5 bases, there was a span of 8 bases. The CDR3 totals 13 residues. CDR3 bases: TGTGCCAGCAGCTTAGGAGCCAGGGAGACCCAGTACTTC. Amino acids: CASSLGARETQYF.

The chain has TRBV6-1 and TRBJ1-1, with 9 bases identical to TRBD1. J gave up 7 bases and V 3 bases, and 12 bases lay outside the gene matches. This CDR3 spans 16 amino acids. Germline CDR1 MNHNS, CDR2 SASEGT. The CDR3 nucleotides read TGTGCCAGCAGTGATGCGTCCGGGACAGGGTTCGGTGAAGCTTTCTTT. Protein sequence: CASSDASGTGFGEAFF.

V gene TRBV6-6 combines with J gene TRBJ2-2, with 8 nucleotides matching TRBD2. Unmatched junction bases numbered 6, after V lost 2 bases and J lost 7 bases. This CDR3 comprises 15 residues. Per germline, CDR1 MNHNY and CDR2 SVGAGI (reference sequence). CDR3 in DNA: TGTGCCAGCAGTTACACGGGAGGGAGGGACGGGGAGCTGTTTTTT. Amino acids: CASSYTGGRDGELFF.

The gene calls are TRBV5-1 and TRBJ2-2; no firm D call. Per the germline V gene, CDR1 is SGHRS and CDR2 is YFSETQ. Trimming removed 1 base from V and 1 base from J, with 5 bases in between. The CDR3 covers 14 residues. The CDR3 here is CASSLFQNTGELFF. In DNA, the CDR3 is TGCGCCAGCAGCTTGTTCCAGAACACCGGGGAGCTGTTTTTT.

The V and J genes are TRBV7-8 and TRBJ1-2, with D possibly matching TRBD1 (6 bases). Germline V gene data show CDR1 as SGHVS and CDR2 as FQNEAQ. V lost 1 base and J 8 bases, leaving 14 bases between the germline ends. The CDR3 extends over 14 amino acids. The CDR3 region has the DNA TGTGCCAGCAGCTTAGGTGCAGGGGCAGGCGGCTACACCTTC. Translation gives CASSLGAGAGGYTF.

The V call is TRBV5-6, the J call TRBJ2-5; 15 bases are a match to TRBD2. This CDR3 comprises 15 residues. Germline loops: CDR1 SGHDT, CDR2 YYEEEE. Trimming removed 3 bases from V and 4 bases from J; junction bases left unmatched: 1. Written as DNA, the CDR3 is TGTGCCAGCAGCTCGGGACTAGCGGGGGGAGAGACCCAGTACTTC. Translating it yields CASSSGLAGGETQYF.

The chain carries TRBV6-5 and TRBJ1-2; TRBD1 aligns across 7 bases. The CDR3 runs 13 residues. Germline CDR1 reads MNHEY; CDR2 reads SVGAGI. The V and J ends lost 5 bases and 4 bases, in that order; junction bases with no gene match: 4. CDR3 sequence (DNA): TGTGCCAGCAGTAAGGGGGCTATCTATGGCTACACCTTC. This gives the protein CASSKGAIYGYTF.

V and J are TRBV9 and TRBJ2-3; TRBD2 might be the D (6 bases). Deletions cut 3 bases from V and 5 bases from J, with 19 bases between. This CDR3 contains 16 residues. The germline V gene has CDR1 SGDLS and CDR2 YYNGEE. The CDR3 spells CASSAIGTHGGDTQYF. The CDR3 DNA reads TGTGCCAGCAGCGCAATCGGGACTCACGGGGGAGATACGCAGTATTTT.

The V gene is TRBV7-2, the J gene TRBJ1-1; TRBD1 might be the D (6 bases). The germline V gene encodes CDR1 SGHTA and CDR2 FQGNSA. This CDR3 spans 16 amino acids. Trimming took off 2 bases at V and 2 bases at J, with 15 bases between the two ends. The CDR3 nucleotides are TGTGCCAGCAGCTTAAGTTCCCGGACAGTTAACACTGAAGCTTTCTTT. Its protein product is CASSLSSRTVNTEAFF.